Listed below are T cell receptor beta chains from one sample, sequenced in a study of long-term antiretroviral therapy in people with HIV. TCRdb keeps only in-frame clones here, not all; method: immunoSEQ multiplex PCR. This table holds about 40,000 clones, 75% to 90% found once. The sample in question was unsorted PBMCs, obtained 3.1 years after starting antiretroviral therapy. All receptors derive from a woman in her fifties or sixties with HIV. Both conserved end residues are trimmed from each CDR3. The D gene is left open where the match is weak.

j_gene: TRBJ2-7
v_gene: TRBV9
d_gene: -
CDR3aa: ASSAHPKTSLSYEQY

j_gene: TRBJ2-2
v_gene: TRBV5-1
d_gene: -
CDR3aa: ASSSGGAGGELF

j_gene: TRBJ2-7
v_gene: TRBV19
d_gene: -
CDR3aa: ASSGLSYEQY

j_gene: TRBJ2-5
v_gene: TRBV10-3
d_gene: TRBD1
CDR3aa: AISEGDRGARQETQY

j_gene: TRBJ1-1
v_gene: TRBV2
d_gene: -
CDR3aa: ASRLSLGANTEAF

j_gene: TRBJ1-4
v_gene: TRBV6-1
d_gene: TRBD1
CDR3aa: ASRTTGVNEKLF

j_gene: TRBJ1-2
v_gene: TRBV4-3
d_gene: -
CDR3aa: ASSQDLPVGQLYGYT

j_gene: TRBJ1-1
v_gene: TRBV18
d_gene: -
CDR3aa: ASFTSGAKNTEAF

j_gene: TRBJ1-3
v_gene: TRBV18
d_gene: -
CDR3aa: ASSPFDSHTSSGNTIY

j_gene: TRBJ2-5
v_gene: TRBV6-6
d_gene: -
CDR3aa: ASSRVEFQETQY

j_gene: TRBJ2-1
v_gene: TRBV2
d_gene: TRBD2
CDR3aa: ASSEFAGGPYNEQF

j_gene: TRBJ2-7
v_gene: TRBV16
d_gene: -
CDR3aa: ASSQSGAGSYEQY

j_gene: TRBJ2-1
v_gene: TRBV7-6
d_gene: TRBD2
CDR3aa: ASSPRLASNEQF

j_gene: TRBJ1-1
v_gene: TRBV6-5
d_gene: -
CDR3aa: ASSYYREAF

j_gene: TRBJ1-6
v_gene: TRBV6-5
d_gene: TRBD1
CDR3aa: ASSPGQGYNSPLH

j_gene: TRBJ2-7
v_gene: TRBV30
d_gene: TRBD2
CDR3aa: AWSAGGYEQY

j_gene: TRBJ2-1
v_gene: TRBV29-1
d_gene: -
CDR3aa: SVMGTVVEQF

j_gene: TRBJ1-3
v_gene: TRBV5-5
d_gene: -
CDR3aa: ASSLGGDTGNTIY

j_gene: TRBJ1-1
v_gene: TRBV6-1
d_gene: -
CDR3aa: ASSVTGGNTEAF

j_gene: TRBJ1-4
v_gene: TRBV6-5
d_gene: -
CDR3aa: ASSGAGGVEKLF

j_gene: TRBJ1-5
v_gene: TRBV18
d_gene: -
CDR3aa: ASSEGSNQPQH

j_gene: TRBJ2-7
v_gene: TRBV2
d_gene: -
CDR3aa: ASNGEPYEQY

j_gene: TRBJ1-2
v_gene: TRBV6-5
d_gene: TRBD1
CDR3aa: ASRAPGQGGYGYT

j_gene: TRBJ1-2
v_gene: TRBV6-5
d_gene: -
CDR3aa: ASSLKAGYGYT

j_gene: TRBJ1-1
v_gene: TRBV6-5
d_gene: TRBD1
CDR3aa: ASSSNRGREAF

j_gene: TRBJ1-4
v_gene: TRBV29-1
d_gene: TRBD1
CDR3aa: SAWTGGDEKLF

j_gene: TRBJ1-3
v_gene: TRBV2
d_gene: -
CDR3aa: ASTEIGGNTIY

j_gene: TRBJ1-6
v_gene: TRBV6-5
d_gene: -
CDR3aa: ASRGPNSPLH

j_gene: TRBJ2-7
v_gene: TRBV9
d_gene: -
CDR3aa: ASSPHPDPYEQY

j_gene: TRBJ1-1
v_gene: TRBV2
d_gene: -
CDR3aa: ASSEYGPRNTEAF

j_gene: TRBJ1-3
v_gene: TRBV7-9
d_gene: TRBD1
CDR3aa: ASSPVGQLPDSGNTIY

j_gene: TRBJ2-3
v_gene: TRBV27
d_gene: -
CDR3aa: ASSLADTQY

j_gene: TRBJ1-1
v_gene: TRBV9
d_gene: TRBD1
CDR3aa: ASSPFQTGSTTEAF

j_gene: TRBJ1-2
v_gene: TRBV7-6
d_gene: TRBD1
CDR3aa: ASSSGQGRDGYT

j_gene: TRBJ1-5
v_gene: TRBV18
d_gene: -
CDR3aa: ASSPSKTAEDNQPQH

j_gene: TRBJ2-5
v_gene: TRBV5-1
d_gene: TRBD2
CDR3aa: ASSPERGQETQY

j_gene: TRBJ1-1
v_gene: TRBV27
d_gene: -
CDR3aa: ASSLMGLTEAF

j_gene: TRBJ2-7
v_gene: TRBV19
d_gene: -
CDR3aa: ASSPTGASYEQY

j_gene: TRBJ1-5
v_gene: TRBV18
d_gene: -
CDR3aa: ASSPFGQELNQPQH

j_gene: TRBJ2-3
v_gene: TRBV5-1
d_gene: -
CDR3aa: ASSLFGYSSTDTQY

j_gene: TRBJ2-5
v_gene: TRBV30
d_gene: TRBD2
CDR3aa: ASDWGGETQY

j_gene: TRBJ1-2
v_gene: TRBV6-1
d_gene: -
CDR3aa: ASSEGILGSYGYT

j_gene: TRBJ1-2
v_gene: TRBV19
d_gene: -
CDR3aa: ASSTRTESFYGYT

j_gene: TRBJ2-7
v_gene: TRBV27
d_gene: -
CDR3aa: ASTPLGRDNEQY

j_gene: TRBJ2-3
v_gene: TRBV4-2
d_gene: -
CDR3aa: ASSQEQNEGDTQY

j_gene: TRBJ2-2
v_gene: TRBV19
d_gene: TRBD1
CDR3aa: ASNDRALTGELF

j_gene: TRBJ2-7
v_gene: TRBV5-1
d_gene: -
CDR3aa: ASSPQGGLYEQY

j_gene: TRBJ2-1
v_gene: TRBV14
d_gene: -
CDR3aa: ASSQETVSSYNEQF

j_gene: TRBJ1-5
v_gene: TRBV18
d_gene: -
CDR3aa: ASSPRRRDSNQPQH

j_gene: TRBJ2-4
v_gene: TRBV27
d_gene: TRBD1
CDR3aa: ASSSQGALAKNIQY

j_gene: TRBJ2-2
v_gene: TRBV11-2
d_gene: -
CDR3aa: ARIANRSTGELF

j_gene: TRBJ1-6
v_gene: TRBV19
d_gene: -
CDR3aa: ASSIAGDSPLH

j_gene: TRBJ2-5
v_gene: TRBV10-3
d_gene: TRBD1
CDR3aa: AISSGQDQETQY

j_gene: TRBJ1-2
v_gene: TRBV7-2
d_gene: -
CDR3aa: ASSLESGHGYT

j_gene: TRBJ1-2
v_gene: TRBV27
d_gene: -
CDR3aa: ASSTGQKNYGYT

j_gene: TRBJ2-3
v_gene: TRBV4-1
d_gene: -
CDR3aa: ASSQAGADTQY

j_gene: TRBJ1-1
v_gene: TRBV19
d_gene: -
CDR3aa: ASSNTANTEAF

j_gene: TRBJ2-7
v_gene: TRBV6-6
d_gene: -
CDR3aa: ASSLRAVRQY

j_gene: TRBJ2-1
v_gene: TRBV5-1
d_gene: TRBD1
CDR3aa: ASSLAGTANNEQF